This record covers a single T cell receptor beta chain. This clone was detected a few times. Its antigen is unknown. Nothing much larger sits one base from this clone, and base qualities are not available. Library method: the immunoSEQ multiplex PCR assay. For the multiplex PCR, a mixture combining 60 forward primers for TCR Vbeta segments and 13 reverse primers for TCR Jbeta segments was used. The CDR3 region of rearranged TCR beta genes was amplified from genomic DNA by a multiplex PCR assay. The amplified TCR beta libraries were sequenced on the Illumina HiSeq System as 87-base-pair reads. Per the source publication's procedure: A later analysis counted some 80 million unique TCR beta chains across the approximately 700 repertoires, and some 11 million of these chains were shared by at least two donors. To remove PCR and sequencing errors, raw reads were error-corrected and collapsed into unique sequences using a nearest-neighbor algorithm that merged closely related sequences. To assign V, D and J gene segments, CDR3 sequences were aligned to IMGT reference sequences. Each retained sequence needed at least a six-nucleotide match to both a V gene segment and a J gene segment. A rearrangement was called productive if the CDR3 had no stop codons and remained in frame with V and J, and every other rearrangement was called non-productive. Following IMGT convention, CDR3 was defined as the stretch from the second conserved V-encoded cysteine up to the conserved J-encoded phenylalanine. The earlier analysis of about 620 of the donors excluded sequences that lacked an unambiguous match to a single V gene segment. In an earlier analysis of 450 to 750 of the donors, a V segment was called functional when productive rearrangements were above 56.7%, and segregating when the standard deviation between donors exceeded 5%. A statistical classification framework was developed to diagnose cytomegalovirus status using the catalog of TCR beta chain sequences. In a later analysis, TCR nucleotide sequences were compared against IMGT/GENE-DB human TR gene sequences so that V and J genes could be assigned. The TCRdist pipeline was used in a later analysis to assign CDR3 sequences and most-parsimonious VDJ recombination scenarios. In a later analysis, every TCR beta chain was defined by the combination of its CDR3 amino acid sequence and its V-gene family, and reads without a unique V-gene family were dropped. In a later analysis, fewer than 650 highly shared, low-generation-probability nucleotide sequences were removed to address suspected cross-contamination and a sequencing artifact. In a later analysis, a clonal expansion index for each public chain was calculated from normalized within-repertoire ranks of inferred template counts. In a later analysis, generation probabilities were computed with a VDJ recombination model fitted to out-of-frame rearrangements, and the resulting probabilities were checked against IGoR. In a later analysis, hypergeometric tests were used to score TCR-TCR, TCR-HLA and TCR-CMV co-occurrence, with a repertoire-size bias correction applied to TCR pairs. A later analysis estimated false discovery rates by permuting HLA or CMV assignments 20 times. In a later analysis, co-occurring TCRs were grouped using DBSCAN, with TCRdist sequence similarity added in when clustering inside HLA-allele-positive subsets. For co-occurrence clustering, repertoires with fewer than 30,000 or more than 120,000 public chains were excluded, along with 4 to 6 repertoires with anomalous nucleotide sharing. Held by TCRdb, this immuneACCESS table contains in-frame sequences only and omits some clones. Under half of the omission traces to an unresolved V gene where checked; the cause of the rest is unknown. V and J calls and clone size are given by that table; D and trimming were obtained from the DNA. This sample lists some 130,000 clones; 80% to 90% were detected once. Around 10% of the sample belongs to the ten largest clones.

The cohort was made up of about 670 healthy bone marrow donors. Cohort members were all nominally healthy when sampled, although unrecorded immune exposures were likely present. The donor tested CMV seropositive and was one of the 289 seropositive cohort members. Every donor gave a peripheral blood sample, and the peripheral blood mononuclear cells from that sample were used for TCR beta sequencing. Genomic DNA extraction from the blood cell samples was performed with the Qiagen DNeasy Blood Extraction Kit. The germline V gene gives CDR1 as MGHDK and CDR2 as SYGVNS. V and J lose 3 bases and 5 bases, and a span of 7 bases separates them. Including the terminal cysteine and phenylalanine, the CDR3 comprises 12 residues. Only the CDR3 region is kept as DNA, spanning 36 bases read in frame from base 1. This record belongs to a study of cytomegalovirus exposure and HLA in healthy donors (dated by TCRdb to between 2016 and 2019). Background for the entire study: An earlier analysis of a few hundred of the donors reported 276 Gb of sequence data and 117 million unique TCR beta sequences obtained from around 180 million T cells. A later genetic analysis took genome-wide SNP genotypes for about 60% of the roughly 670 donors and used that subset as a discovery cohort. A separate validation cohort of roughly 110 different subjects was used in addition to the roughly 640-subject first cohort. Alongside the repertoire data, information on donor age, sex, ethnicity and CMV serostatus was compiled. A few DR-DQ haplotypes were treated as single units for association and clustering because of strong linkage in the cohort. Among about 400 genotyped donors of the cohort, an average of approximately 220,000 unique TCR beta nucleotide sequences was sequenced per donor, of which approximately 18% were non-productive. The aim of the study was to test whether cataloging public T cell receptors could identify signatures of past pathogen exposure. All discovery cohort repertoires had been generated on a single sequencing platform. Both class I and class II loci were covered by HLA typing, at four-digit resolution. The T cell repertoires of 666 subjects were profiled by immunosequencing and related to cytomegalovirus serostatus. About 330 gigabases of sequencing data and around 80 million unique TCR sequences made up an early release that covered nearly 650 HLA-typed donors. The study combined high-throughput TCR immunosequencing, statistical association of individual TCRs with disease status, and machine learning to predict cytomegalovirus infection status. In a later analysis, previously published TCR beta repertoires from 600 to 850 donors were re-analyzed and high-resolution HLA genotyping was added so that TCR occurrence patterns could be studied. To decide whether each TCR beta V gene segment behaved as functional or pseudogenic, an earlier analysis of some 600 of the donors relied on high-throughput TCR beta sequencing. The number of donors typed differed by locus, with about 629-630 for A, B, C, DRB1 and DQB1, around 520 for DQA1, 600 to 610 for DPA1, and some 440 for DPB1. Rather than drawing on any new phenotypic data, the later analysis identified candidate immune exposures from TCR beta sequences and the way those sequences occurred across donors. Of the roughly 400 genotyped donors, 75% to 85% were placed in the genetic ancestry cluster associated with self-reported Caucasian donors.

Summary of the overall study and its limitations: In both the original and validation cohorts, the classifier was reported to diagnose cytomegalovirus status with high specificity and sensitivity. In a later analysis, several top co-occurrence clusters were reported to appear linked to parvovirus B19, influenza, CMV and Epstein-Barr virus. Across donors, most TCR sequences were observed very rarely, whereas some public TCRs were present in many individuals. Only TCR beta chains were sequenced in this cohort, and the absence of alpha or paired-chain data limited detectable features. The authors suggested that the approach could potentially be extended to other disease states and immunological phenotypes. HLA typing was unavailable for some donors at each locus, so association tests used only the typed subset. Compared with the roughly 710-donor mean, donors in an Asian-associated ancestry cluster had fewer N-insertions in productive TCRs, according to a later genetic analysis. Because counts were too low, under 20 rarely observed V segments, including chromosome 9 orphons, were left out of the earlier analysis of 587 of the donors. Correlated functional status among segregating V segments might be attributable to linkage disequilibrium, but an unknown experimental factor could not be ruled out. In a later analysis, most CMV-associated TCR beta chains were found to appear HLA-restricted, with HLA associations seemingly driven largely by CMV exposure. A further reported finding was that TCR beta sequences accurately predicted the HLA-A and HLA-B alleles for most subjects in the first cohort. An association between a missense DCLRE1C variant and V-gene and J-gene trimming of TCR beta chains was found in a later genetic analysis and replicated in an independent cohort. The only immune exposure information available for the cohort was CMV serostatus. The sequencing pipeline was judged likely to have produced a cluster of highly shared sequence variants as a technical artifact. The study listed 164 TCR beta chains as associated with cytomegalovirus. In a later analysis, HLA-associated TCR beta chains were found to be more clonally expanded and to have lower generation probabilities than equally common non-associated chains. A later analysis found that TCR association rates varied across HLA loci, with DRB1 alleles showing the most associated TCRs and HLA-C alleles the fewest. Three of the identified cytomegalovirus-associated TCR beta chains were confirmed in vitro to be specific for cytomegalovirus antigens. The presence/absence analyses assumed that sequencing depth was roughly uniform across donors, and that assumption may not be true. Strong co-occurrence of HLA alleles, especially DR and DQ, made assigning TCR associations to individual alleles difficult. At a false discovery rate of 0.05, a later analysis linked 16,951 TCR beta sequences to specific HLA alleles. Broadly in line with IMGT annotations, most TCR beta V segments showed up in productive rearrangements about 87% or about 30% of the time in an earlier analysis of under 700 of the donors. Some IMGT-functional V segments, including TRBV6-2 and TRBV6-3, could not be distinguished by the 87-base-pair reads and were therefore excluded.

This receptor was identified in a male donor in good health and CMV-seropositive. What was sequenced was PBMCs. Rearrangement joined TRBV25-1 to TRBJ1-1, with no D gene named confidently. For the CDR3, the sequence is CASSDVRTEAFF. The nucleotides read TGTGCCAGCAGTGATGTGAGGACTGAAGCTTTCTTT. With the rest looked up from the reference TRBV25-1 and TRBJ1-1 genes rather than sequenced, the full variable domain is EADIYQTPRYLVIGTGKKITLECSQTMGHDKMYWYQQDPGMELHLIHYSYGVNSTEKGDLSSESTVSRIRTEHFPLTLESARPSHTSQYLCASSDVRTEAFFGQGTRLTVV.